Here is one TCR beta chain with its context. Authors' methods: Using reference gene primer amplification, nucleated cell counts were estimated. Method: immunoSEQ multiplex PCR; TCRdb's copy keeps in-frame clones and lacks some. Clone size and the V and J calls come from that table; the DNA yielded D and trimming. The sample holds around 110,000 clones, about 79% seen once. This CDR3 has 16 amino acids. The sample belongs to a study of blood T cell repertoires in COVID-19. Across the study: Whether acute or convalescent, the COVID-19 samples came from the United States, Italy and Spain. Sources were T cells, B-cell-depleted T cells, or PBMCs; the material itself was cDNA or gDNA.

This rearrangement joins TRBV21-1 to TRBJ1-2; the listed D gene, TRBD1, was not tested against the DNA. TRBV21-1 is termed a pseudogene. The sample taken for sequencing was peripheral blood. The sequence was obtained from a woman in her seventies with acute or convalescent COVID-19. DNA of the CDR3: TGTGCCAGCAGCACCCCCCGAGGGGACAGGGGCTATGGCTACACCTTC. This encodes CASSTPRGDRGYGYTF.